This paragraph covers one T cell receptor (beta chain) sequence. This specimen belongs to a study of somatic mutations in cytotoxic T cells in rheumatoid arthritis. V lost 6 bases and J lost 7; bases outside the gene matches: 6. The CDR3 contains 15 residues. CDR1 is SGHTA, CDR2 FQGTGA, per germline. This table comes from immunoSEQ multiplex PCR, and its TCRdb copy is limited to in-frame clones, with some not included. The data contain fewer than 15,000 clones, 80% to 95% of them singletons. J is TRBJ2-2 and V is TRBV7-3; 12 bases agree with TRBD2. The receptor was derived from a man between 70 and 80 years old with rheumatoid arthritis. The specimen was CD4+ T cells sorted from blood. This chain's CDR3 is CASRRLAGDNGELFF. The CDR3 DNA sequence: TGTGCCAGCAGGCGACTAGCGGGAGATAACGGGGAGCTGTTTTTT. Variable domain in full (rest from reference TRBV7-3 and TRBJ2-2): GAGVSQTPSNKVTEKGKYVELRCDPISGHTALYWYRQSLGQGPEFLIYFQGTGAADDSGLPNDRFFAVRPEGSVSTLKIQRTERGDSAVYLCASRRLAGDNGELFFGEGSRLTVL.